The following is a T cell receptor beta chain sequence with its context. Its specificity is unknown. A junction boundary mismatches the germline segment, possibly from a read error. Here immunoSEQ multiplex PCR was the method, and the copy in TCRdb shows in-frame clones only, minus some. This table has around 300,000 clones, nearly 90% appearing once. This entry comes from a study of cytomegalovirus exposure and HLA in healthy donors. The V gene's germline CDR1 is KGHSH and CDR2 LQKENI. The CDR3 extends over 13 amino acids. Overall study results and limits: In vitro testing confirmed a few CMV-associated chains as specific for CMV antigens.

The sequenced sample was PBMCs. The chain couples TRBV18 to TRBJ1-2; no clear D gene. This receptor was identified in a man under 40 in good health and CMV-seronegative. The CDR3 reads CASSPPTAESSRF. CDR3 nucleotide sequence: TGTGCCAGCTCACCACCTACCGCGGAATCCTCCCGATTC.